This T cell receptor beta chain was retrieved from a study of CD8+ T cells in alopecia areata (dated by TCRdb to between 2018 and 2020). Turning to the overall study: Treated patients were enrolled in an open-label pilot trial of oral tofacitinib, 5 to 10 mg twice daily, for moderate-to-severe alopecia areata. Patients received tofacitinib for 6 to 18 months and were then followed off drug for 6 months to check for delayed response and recurrence. The SALT score, which quantifies the percentage of affected scalp surface area, was used to measure disease severity in treated patients. To study T cell clonal expansion in alopecia areata, the researchers applied high-throughput TCRbeta sequencing to both the C3H/HeJ mouse model and human patients. Human TCRbeta sequencing covered scalp tissue and sorted CD4+ and CD8+ peripheral blood T cells from patchy and totalis/universalis alopecia areata patients and healthy controls. Biopsies were taken from tofacitinib-treated patients at baseline and at 4 and 24 weeks of treatment, and a later scalp biopsy was taken in several of the tofacitinib-treated patients. Scalp clonality was compared among normal scalp (n=4), patchy alopecia areata scalp (n=8), and alopecia totalis/universalis scalp (n=8). RNA came from the PAXgene miRNA kit for fixed scalp, the miRNeasy kit for PBMCs, and the RNeasy kit for mouse skin. TCRbeta CDR3 regions were amplified by immunoSEQ multiplex PCR using 35 Vbeta forward and 13 Jbeta reverse primers.

As a fraction of the sample, this clone is medium-sized (0.01 to 0.1%). No cognate antigen has been identified for it. Base quality data are lacking; no much larger clone is found one base away. The study at large found these results: Because the treated cohort was small and had only one nonresponder, larger studies are needed to examine links between baseline CD8+ expansion and response. Many expanded lesional clones persisted in scalp and blood during tofacitinib treatment, which may partly explain relapse after stopping treatment. Compared with normal scalp, lesional scalp had higher clonality and more expanded CD8+ clones, particularly in alopecia totalis/universalis, a pattern that suggests antigenic drive. Shared TCR sequences between patients were less evident than in mice, which may be partly attributable to HLA diversity in the patient population. Scalp clonality and the number of expanded CD8+ clones among the top 100 scalp clones were significantly decreased by tofacitinib. Resident alphabeta T cells in normal human skin are also sequenced, complicating scalp TCR repertoire analysis, unlike mouse skin dominated by gammadelta T cells.

The library relied on the immunoSEQ multiplex PCR assay. RNA was extracted from all samples and reverse transcribed into cDNA, which served as template for TCR sequencing. First-strand cDNA was synthesized using SuperScript III with a 2:1 mix of oligo-dT and random hexamers. A synthetic immune receptor repertoire was used to measure amplification bias, and any remaining bias was corrected computationally. In the original analysis: Raw reads were preprocessed to remove errors, and CDR3 was defined according to IMGT conventions as the region from the conserved cysteine to phenylalanine. Clonality was calculated as 1 minus Shannon entropy normalized by log2 of the number of productive unique TCRs. Scalp TCRbeta sequences were cross-referenced with sorted blood CD4 and CD8 repertoires so that the CD4 or CD8 identity of scalp clones could be inferred. TCRdb took this table from immuneACCESS and kept in-frame rearrangements with V and J called. Such tables lack part of the clones; where checked against another copy, unresolved V genes explain under half of the gap, and the rest is unexplained. From that table come the V and J calls and clone size; the DNA was used to work out D and trimming. The sample table shows 190,000 or so clones, and roughly 61% are seen once. 10% to 15% of the sample is held by the ten biggest clonotypes.

The time point label, read with the paper, signifies: less than 30 weeks on oral tofacitinib. What this sample's treatment or condition label stands for: oral pan-JAK inhibitor, 5-10 mg twice daily. Lesional scalp punch biopsies and peripheral blood were obtained from alopecia areata patients. After PBMCs were isolated by density centrifugation and stained for CD3, CD4 and CD8, a FACSAria was used to sort CD4+ and CD8+ T cells. Based on the germline V gene, the CDR1 and CDR2 sequences are LGHNT and FRNRAP. Trimming takes 6 bases off V and 2 bases off J; junction bases not matched to a gene: 0. Counted from cysteine to phenylalanine, this CDR3 has 13 amino acids. Only the CDR3 DNA stays, 39 bases, in frame from base 1.

The sequence was obtained from a human donor with alopecia areata. The chain joins TRBV12-5 to TRBJ1-5, with TRBD1 matching 8 junction bases. The material was CD8+ T cells sorted from blood, obtained at week 24, from a patient treated with tofacitinib. The CDR3 corresponds to CASGTGGNQPQHF. DNA sequence: TGTGCTAGTGGGACAGGGGGCAATCAGCCCCAGCATTTT.